This TCR beta chain was captured in a study of blood T cell repertoires in COVID-19. Across the study: The samples span acute and convalescent COVID-19 from the United States, Italy and Spain. The cDNA or gDNA used as material had been derived from T cells, B-cell-depleted T cells, or PBMCs.

In the authors' methods: Reference gene primer amplification in the assay estimated nucleated cell counts. Method: immunoSEQ multiplex PCR; TCRdb's copy keeps in-frame clones and lacks some. The DNA was the basis for D and trimming; V, J and clone size are from that table. The profile covers roughly 86,000 clones, with around nine tenths appearing a single time and roughly 5% taken by the ten largest. The ends were cut back, 6 bases at V and 7 bases at J, with 12 bases in the middle. Germline V gene sequence: CDR1 MNHNY, CDR2 SVGAGI (reference sequence). The CDR3 is 13 residues long. Sample: peripheral blood. The chain joins TRBV6-6 to TRBJ2-2; D is uncertain. The source is a man between 35 and 55 years old with acute or convalescent COVID-19. CDR3 loop: CASRPRQIGELFF. Written as DNA, the CDR3 is TGTGCCAGCAGGCCGCGACAAATCGGGGAGCTGTTTTTT.